A single sample is the source of the 5 T cell receptor beta chains below, sequenced in a study of T cell changes during pregnancy in multiple sclerosis. Some clones are missing from TCRdb's copy, which holds only in-frame ones; the method was immunoSEQ multiplex PCR. The table shows 13,000 to 15,000 clones, with 65% to 90% occurring only once. This sample comprised CD8+ T cells from peripheral blood mononuclear cells, obtained in the first trimester of pregnancy. Every receptor here comes from a female donor with multiple sclerosis, enrolled in a pregnancy study.

V and J are TRBV4-1 and TRBJ1-3; 7 bases are a match to TRBD1. In germline, CDR1 is MGHRA, CDR2 YSYEKL. The CDR3 is 16 amino acids. V dropped 4 bases and J dropped 2; count of bases not matched to a gene: 8. The CDR3 bases are TGCGCCAGCAGCCTCCCGACAGGGATCACTGGAAACACCATATATTTT. Translated, it gives CASSLPTGITGNTIYF.

CDR3 amino acids: CASTRGDEQYF. CDR3 nucleotides: TGTGCCAGCACCCGCGGGGACGAGCAGTACTTC. The chain is built from TRBV16 and TRBJ2-7, with D possibly TRBD2 on 6 matching bases. V was trimmed by 7 bases and J by 5 bases, leaving 9 bases between them. The CDR3 spans 11 residues. Germline V gives CDR1 KGHSY, CDR2 FQNENV.

The gene calls are TRBV19 and TRBJ2-2, with TRBD2 as a possible D gene (5 bases). The germline CDR1 and CDR2 sequences are LNHDA and SQIVND (reference sequence). The V gene lost 6 bases and the J gene lost 5 bases, with 19 bases spanning the gap. The CDR3 extends over 16 amino acids. CDR3 DNA: TGTGCCAGTAGGACTACTCAACCGCCGACTACCGGGGAGCTGTTTTTT. This codes for CASRTTQPPTTGELFF.

This chain connects TRBV6-5 to TRBJ2-7; D is perhaps TRBD2 (6 bases). This CDR3 is 14 amino acids long. The germline V gene has CDR1 MNHEY and CDR2 SVGAGI. V was trimmed by 5 bases and J by 0 bases, leaving 11 bases between them. CDR3 sequence: CASSPLANSYEQYF. CDR3 bases: TGTGCCAGCAGTCCTCTAGCGAACTCCTACGAGCAGTACTTC.

This chain uses TRBV7-6 with TRBJ1-5; no firm D call. The V gene's germline CDR1 is SGHVS and CDR2 FNYEAQ. V lost 1 base to trimming and J lost 7 bases, with 11 bases between them. This CDR3 comprises 14 residues. The CDR3 DNA reads TGTGCCAGCAGCTTAGGACGGGGAGACCAGCCCCAGCATTTT. Translated, it gives CASSLGRGDQPQHF.